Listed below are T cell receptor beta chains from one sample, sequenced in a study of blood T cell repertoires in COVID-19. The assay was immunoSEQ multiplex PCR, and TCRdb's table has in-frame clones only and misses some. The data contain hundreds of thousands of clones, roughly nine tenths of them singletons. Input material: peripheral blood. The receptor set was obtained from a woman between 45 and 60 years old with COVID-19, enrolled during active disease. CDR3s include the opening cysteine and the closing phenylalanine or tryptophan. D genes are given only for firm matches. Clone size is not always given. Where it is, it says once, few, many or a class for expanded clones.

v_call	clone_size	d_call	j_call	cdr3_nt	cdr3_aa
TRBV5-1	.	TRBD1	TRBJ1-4	TGCGCCAGCAGTGGGACTCCGGGACAGGGGCTGGAAAAACTGTTTTTT	CASSGTPGQGLEKLFF
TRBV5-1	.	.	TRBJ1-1	TGCGCCAGCAGTTTGGCGGGGGACTCCTATAATGAAGCTTTCTTT	CASSLAGDSYNEAFF
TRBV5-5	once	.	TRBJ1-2	TGTGCCAGCAGCTTCGGTATCCGCGGCTACACCTTC	CASSFGIRGYTF
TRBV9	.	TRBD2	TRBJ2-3	TGTGCCAGCAGCACTAGCGGGGGGCACACAGATACGCAGTATTTT	CASSTSGGHTDTQYF
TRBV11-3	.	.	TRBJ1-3	TGTGCCAGCAGCTTATTGCCCGGGGACACCATATATTTT	CASSLLPGDTIYF
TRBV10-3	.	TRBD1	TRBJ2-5	TGTGCCATCAGGGGGACAGCGACCGAAGAGACCCAGTACTTC	CAIRGTATEETQYF
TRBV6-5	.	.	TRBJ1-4	TGTGCCAGCACTCCCGGGGGGGCAACTAATGAAAAACTGTTTTTT	CASTPGGATNEKLFF
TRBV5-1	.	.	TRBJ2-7	TGCGCCAGCAGCCCCGCCGGCAGGGGTGCCTACGAGCAGTACTTC	CASSPAGRGAYEQYF
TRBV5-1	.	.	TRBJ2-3	TGCGCCAGCAGCTTTACATCAATAAGCACAGATACGCAGTATTTT	CASSFTSISTDTQYF
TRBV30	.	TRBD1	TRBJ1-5	TGTGCCTGGAGGGCTCCACTCGGACAGGGGAGGCAGCCCCAGCATTTT	CAWRAPLGQGRQPQHF
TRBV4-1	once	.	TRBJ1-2	TGCGCCAGCAGCCAAGATCCCGAACAGGGTGGCTACACCTTC	CASSQDPEQGGYTF
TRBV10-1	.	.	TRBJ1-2	TGCGCCAGCAGTGAGTCCCGGGACACCCCAGTAGGGTTTGGCTACACCTTC	CASSESRDTPVGFGYTF
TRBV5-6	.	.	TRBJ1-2	TGTGCCAGCAGCGCACAGGCGGCCTATGGCTACACCTTC	CASSAQAAYGYTF
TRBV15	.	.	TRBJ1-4	TGTGCCACCAGCAGAGACAGGGGAAATGAAAAACTGTTTTTT	CATSRDRGNEKLFF
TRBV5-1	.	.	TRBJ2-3	TGCGCCAGCAGCTTGACCCCACAGGGAACTAGCACAGATACGCAGTATTTT	CASSLTPQGTSTDTQYF
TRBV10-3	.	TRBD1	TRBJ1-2	TGTGCCATCAACAAACAGGGGGCCAGTGATTATGGCTACACCTTC	CAINKQGASDYGYTF
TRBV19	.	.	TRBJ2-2	TGTGCCAGTAGGGGACTCGGGCTTACCGGGGAGCTGTTTTTT	CASRGLGLTGELFF
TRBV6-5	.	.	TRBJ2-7	TGTGCCAGCAGTTACGGGCCCATTGCCCACGAGCAGTACTTC	CASSYGPIAHEQYF
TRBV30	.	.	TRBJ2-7	TGTGCCTGGAGTGTTTCTGGGGCCGGGTACTTC	CAWSVSGAGYF
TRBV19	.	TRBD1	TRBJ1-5	TGTGCCAGTCAGGACAGGCTTGATCAGCCCCAGCATTTT	CASQDRLDQPQHF
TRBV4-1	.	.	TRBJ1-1	TGCGCCAGCAGCCATGGGCGGGCCCAGAACACTGAAGCTTTCTTT	CASSHGRAQNTEAFF
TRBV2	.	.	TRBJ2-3	TGTGCCAGCAGTGAATCAAGGTCTAGCCCGCGCCATACTCCCGCGCAGTATTTT	CASSESRSSPRHTPAQYF
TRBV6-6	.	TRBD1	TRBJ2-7	TGTGCCAGTTGCCGGGACAGCTCCTACGAGCAGTACTTC	CASCRDSSYEQYF
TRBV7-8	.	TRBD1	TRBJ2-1	TGTGCCGTCACAGGGGAAAGCTCCTACAATGAGCAGTTCTTC	CAVTGESSYNEQFF
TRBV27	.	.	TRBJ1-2	TGTGCCAGCAGTTTACGAGGGAGGGATGGCTACACCTTC	CASSLRGRDGYTF
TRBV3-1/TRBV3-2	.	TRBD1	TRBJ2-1	TGTGCCAGCAGCCAAAATCCCCCCCTGACAGGGGGTTCCTACAATGAGCAGTTCTTC	CASSQNPPLTGGSYNEQFF
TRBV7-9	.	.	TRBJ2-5	TGTGCCAGCATCCACAAAGGTTCTCGGGGGGAGACCCAGTACTTC	CASIHKGSRGETQYF
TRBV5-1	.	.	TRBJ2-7	TGCGCCAGCAGCTTGTCCCAGGGCGCATCCTACGAGCAGTACTTC	CASSLSQGASYEQYF
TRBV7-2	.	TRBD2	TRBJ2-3	TGTGCCAGCAGCTCTCTAGCGGCAGATACGCAGTATTTT	CASSSLAADTQYF
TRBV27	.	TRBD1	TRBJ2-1	TGTGCCAGCAGTGACCGGGACAGCGCATTCAATGAGCAGTTCTTC	CASSDRDSAFNEQFF
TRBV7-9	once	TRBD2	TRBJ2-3	TGTGCCAGCAGCATGGGACTAGCGGAGGTGGCAGATACGCAGTATTTT	CASSMGLAEVADTQYF
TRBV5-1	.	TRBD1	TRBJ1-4	TGCGCCAGCAGCTTGGCCGGGACAGGGGGTGAAAAACTGTTTTTT	CASSLAGTGGEKLFF
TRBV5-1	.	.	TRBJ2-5	TGCGCCAGCAGCGGAGGGACAGCTAACCAAGAGACCCAGTACTTC	CASSGGTANQETQYF
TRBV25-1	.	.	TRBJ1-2	TGTGCCAGCAGTGACCTGACTCTCAACTATGGCTACACCTTC	CASSDLTLNYGYTF
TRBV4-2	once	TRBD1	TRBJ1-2	TGTGCCAGCAGCCAAGCCCCCGACAGGGCCTATGGCTACACCTTC	CASSQAPDRAYGYTF
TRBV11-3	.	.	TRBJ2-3	TGTGCCAGCAGCTTAGCTAGAGGTAACACAGATACGCAGTATTTT	CASSLARGNTDTQYF
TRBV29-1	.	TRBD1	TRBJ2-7	TGCAGCGTTGAGGGGACAGGGGCATTCTACGAGCAGTACTTC	CSVEGTGAFYEQYF
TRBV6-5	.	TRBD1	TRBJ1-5	TGTGCCAGCAGTACCGACAGGGCCCAGCCCCAGCATTTT	CASSTDRAQPQHF
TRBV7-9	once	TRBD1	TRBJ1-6	TGTGCCAGCAGCCTAGGGGGCTTGGATTCACCCCTCCACTTT	CASSLGGLDSPLHF
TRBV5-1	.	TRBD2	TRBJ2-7	TGCGCCAGCAGCCTCATTGTGTCGGGGGGTGAGCAGTACTTC	CASSLIVSGGEQYF
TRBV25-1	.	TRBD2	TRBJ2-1	TGTGCCAGCAGCCAGGCCGGGACTAGCGGGGTAAAGGAGCAGTTCTTC	CASSQAGTSGVKEQFF
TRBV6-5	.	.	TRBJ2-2	TGTGCCAGTAGCAGAAACACCGGGGAGCTGTTTTTT	CASSRNTGELFF
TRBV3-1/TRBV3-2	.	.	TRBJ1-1	TGTGCCAGCAGCCAAGTTTCGGGTGGACTTCGAATGAACACTGAAGCTTTCTTT	CASSQVSGGLRMNTEAFF